These T cell receptor beta chains were read from a single sample in a study of Ad26.COV2.S vaccination and SARS-CoV-2 variants. The method was immunoSEQ multiplex PCR; TCRdb's version includes in-frame clones alone and lacks a portion of them. Of 350,000 to 500,000 clones detected, roughly 88% appear once; the ten largest clones hold around 4.5%. The sample consisted of peripheral blood, taken in a trial of Ad26.COV2.S vaccine versus placebo. These receptors were collected from a person between 18 and 59 years old who received the Ad26.COV2.S COVID-19 vaccine or a placebo. Each CDR3 is given with its conserved first and last residue. The D gene is left open where the match is weak. Rows give clone size only sometimes, using once, few, many, or a class for an expanded clone.

J | size | V | D | DNA | CDR3
TRBJ2-7 | - | TRBV7-8 | TRBD1 | TGTGCCAGCAGCCCTAGGACAGGTTGGTACGAGCAGTACTTC | CASSPRTGWYEQYF
TRBJ1-6 | few | TRBV7-2 | TRBD1 | TGTGCCAGCAGCTACGGACAGGGGGCTAATTCACCCCTCCACTTT | CASSYGQGANSPLHF
TRBJ2-3 | - | TRBV28 | - | TGTGCCAGCAGTTCACCCGGGGCCCACGCAGATACGCAGTATTTT | CASSSPGAHADTQYF
TRBJ2-2 | - | TRBV7-9 | - | TGTGCCAGCAGTCTAAATACAAGGACCGGGGAGCTGTTTTTT | CASSLNTRTGELFF
TRBJ1-1 | - | TRBV28 | - | TGTGCCAGCAGCCTTGGACAGAACACTGAAGCTTTCTTT | CASSLGQNTEAFF
TRBJ2-5 | - | TRBV4-2 | - | TGTGCCAGCAGCCAAGGAGAAGGTCCAGGGGAAGAGACCCAGTACTTC | CASSQGEGPGEETQYF
TRBJ2-5 | - | TRBV7-2 | - | TGTGCCAGCAGCTACATTACGGGAAATCCTACCGAGACCCAGTACTTC | CASSYITGNPTETQYF
TRBJ2-7 | - | TRBV27 | - | TGTGCCACCTACCGGGCGGGACAGTCCTACGAGCAGTACTTC | CATYRAGQSYEQYF
TRBJ2-7 | - | TRBV4-1 | TRBD2 | TGCGCCAGCAGCCAAGATCGGGAGGGCCACGAGCAGTACTTC | CASSQDREGHEQYF
TRBJ2-1 | - | TRBV11-3 | TRBD1 | TGTGCCAGCAGCCCGAGACAGGGAAAATTGTCGGAGCAGTTCTTC | CASSPRQGKLSEQFF
TRBJ2-7 | - | TRBV6-2/TRBV6-3 | TRBD2 | TGTGCCAGCAGTTATCAAATACCTAGCGGGCCGTCCTACGAGCAGTACTTC | CASSYQIPSGPSYEQYF
TRBJ1-3 | - | TRBV7-9 | TRBD1 | TGTGCCAGCAGCCAGCAGGGGGCTGCCTCTGGAAACACCATATATTTT | CASSQQGAASGNTIYF
TRBJ1-3 | - | TRBV11-2 | - | TGTGCCAGCAGCTTAGCGGAGGGAAACACCATATATTTT | CASSLAEGNTIYF
TRBJ2-1 | - | TRBV5-6 | TRBD2 | TGTGCCAGCAGCCCGCAGCGGGGAGCTTCCTACAATGAGCAGTTCTTC | CASSPQRGASYNEQFF
TRBJ1-1 | few | TRBV19 | - | TGTGCCAGTAGTGAAATGCGAGCAGGGCACACTGAAGCTTTCTTT | CASSEMRAGHTEAFF
TRBJ2-7 | few | TRBV11-2 | - | TGTGCCAGCAGCCCCCGGGTGAACGAGCAGTACTTC | CASSPRVNEQYF
TRBJ1-2 | - | TRBV30 | - | TGTGCCAGCAAGAGGGACCCGTACTATGGCTACACCTTC | CASKRDPYYGYTF
TRBJ2-7 | - | TRBV4-3 | TRBD1 | TGCGCCAGCAGCCCGGGACAGGGGTTACACGAGCAGTACTTC | CASSPGQGLHEQYF
TRBJ2-5 | - | TRBV28 | - | TGTGCCACCCGGCTTAGCCTTGAAGAGACCCAGTACTTC | CATRLSLEETQYF
TRBJ1-1 | - | TRBV7-8 | TRBD1 | TGTGCCAGCAGCCCCAGCCGGGACAGAGACCTGAACACTGAAGCTTTCTTT | CASSPSRDRDLNTEAFF
TRBJ2-7 | - | TRBV19 | - | TGTGCCAGTAGTATGGAGGGCCAGGGGCTCTACGAGCAGTACTTC | CASSMEGQGLYEQYF
TRBJ2-3 | - | TRBV9 | TRBD2 | TGTGCCAGCAGCGTAGGAGATCGCGGGAGGGCAGATACGCAGTATTTT | CASSVGDRGRADTQYF
TRBJ1-1 | - | TRBV28 | TRBD1 | TGTGCCAGCGGGGGACAGGGTAGAGCTTTCTTT | CASGGQGRAFF
TRBJ1-4 | once | TRBV6-1 | - | TGTGCCAGCAGTGAACCGGGACTAAAGGGAACTAATGAAAAACTGTTTTTT | CASSEPGLKGTNEKLFF
TRBJ2-7 | few | TRBV28 | - | TGTGCCAGCAATGATCCAAACAGGTACTACTACGAGCAGTACTTC | CASNDPNRYYYEQYF
TRBJ2-3 | - | TRBV3-1/TRBV3-2 | TRBD2 | TGTGCCAGCAGCCCCACTAGCGGGATACAGTATACGCAGTATTTT | CASSPTSGIQYTQYF
TRBJ1-5 | - | TRBV30 | TRBD1 | TGTGCCTGGAGTAGGGACAGGGTAGGTCAGCCCCAGCATTTT | CAWSRDRVGQPQHF
TRBJ2-5 | - | TRBV5-1 | - | TGCGCCAGCAGTATAGAACAAGAGACCCAGTACTTC | CASSIEQETQYF
TRBJ1-5 | - | TRBV2 | TRBD1 | TGTGCCAGCAGTAGACAGGGGATGGTGGGTCAGCCCCAGCATTTT | CASSRQGMVGQPQHF
TRBJ2-6 | - | TRBV27 | - | TGTGCCAGCAGTCCCAGGGGAAGTGGGGCCAACGTCCTGACTTTC | CASSPRGSGANVLTF
TRBJ1-2 | once | TRBV28 | - | TGTGCCAGCAGTTTTCCTAACTATGGCTACACCTTC | CASSFPNYGYTF
TRBJ2-7 | - | TRBV29-1 | - | TGCAGCGTTGCAGGGGCTAGCGGCTCCTACGAGCAGTACTTC | CSVAGASGSYEQYF
TRBJ1-6 | - | TRBV6-6 | TRBD1 | TGTGCCAGCAGTTACGAGCGACAGGGTAGGGATTCACCCCTCCACTTT | CASSYERQGRDSPLHF
TRBJ1-5 | - | TRBV27 | - | TGTGCCAGCAGTTTAGGGCGAGGAAATCAGCCCCAGCATTTT | CASSLGRGNQPQHF
TRBJ2-5 | once | TRBV2 | TRBD1 | TGTGCCAGCATTCTTGGCAGGGGGCAAGAGACCCAGTACTTC | CASILGRGQETQYF
TRBJ1-4 | once | TRBV2 | TRBD1 | TGTGCCAGCAGTGTCGAGACAGGGGAACGAGAAAAACTGTTTTTT | CASSVETGEREKLFF
TRBJ1-1 | - | TRBV5-5 | - | TGTGCCAGCAGCTTAGGATGGGCGAACACTGAAGCTTTCTTT | CASSLGWANTEAFF
TRBJ2-3 | - | TRBV14 | - | TGTGCCAGCAGTCTTACGCGTTTGGGCACAGATACGCAGTATTTT | CASSLTRLGTDTQYF
TRBJ2-4 | - | TRBV15 | TRBD2 | TGTGCCACCAGCAGAGAGACAGCGGGGGCCGGGAACATTCAGTACTTC | CATSRETAGAGNIQYF
TRBJ2-7 | - | TRBV4-3 | TRBD1 | TGCGCCAGCAGCCAGGACAGGGTACATTCCCTCTACGAGCAGTACTTC | CASSQDRVHSLYEQYF
TRBJ2-1 | once | TRBV7-9 | - | TGTGCCAGCAGCTTAAAGGGGCACAAGGGGTTCTTC | CASSLKGHKGFF
TRBJ2-1 | once | TRBV14 | - | TGTGCCAGCAGCCAAGATCTAGGGGGGAAGCAGTTCTTC | CASSQDLGGKQFF
TRBJ2-3 | - | TRBV15 | TRBD2 | TGTGCCACCAGCGGCGGGAGGTACACAGATACGCAGTATTTT | CATSGGRYTDTQYF
TRBJ1-6 | - | TRBV2 | - | TGTGCCAGCAGTGAGGGCCTCATTGGAGTTTCACCCCTCCACTTT | CASSEGLIGVSPLHF
TRBJ2-1 | - | TRBV10-3 | TRBD1 | TGTGCCATCAGAGGGACAGGGGGGAACAATGAGCAGTTCTTC | CAIRGTGGNNEQFF
TRBJ1-6 | - | TRBV5-1 | - | TGCGCCAGCAGCAGCTCCAGCGGTCTCATTTCACCCCTCCACTTT | CASSSSSGLISPLHF
TRBJ2-3 | - | TRBV5-1 | - | TGCGCCAGCAGCTCCCTCAGTGATACGCAGTATTTT | CASSSLSDTQYF
TRBJ2-7 | - | TRBV5-1 | - | TGCGCCAGCAGAGGGGACCACGAGCAGTACTTC | CASRGDHEQYF
TRBJ2-6 | - | TRBV10-3 | - | TGTGCCACCGGACCAAGCTCTGGGGCCAACGTCCTGACTTTC | CATGPSSGANVLTF
TRBJ2-5 | - | TRBV29-1 | - | TGCAGCGCCCGTGCCCGGGGTCCGGGAGAGACCCAGTACTTC | CSARARGPGETQYF
TRBJ2-7 | - | TRBV18 | TRBD1 | TGTGCCAGCTCGCCGCCGACAGGGAACTACGAGCAGTACTTC | CASSPPTGNYEQYF
TRBJ2-7 | - | TRBV7-7 | - | TGTGCCAGCAGGGTTGACTGGCCCAACGGCTACGAGCAGTACTTC | CASRVDWPNGYEQYF
TRBJ2-3 | - | TRBV11-3 | TRBD2 | TGTGCCAGCAGCTTAGGGACTAGCGAGGAAGATACGCAGTATTTT | CASSLGTSEEDTQYF
TRBJ2-3 | - | TRBV9 | - | TGTGCCAGCAGCGTGAGCCCAGATACGCAGTATTTT | CASSVSPDTQYF
TRBJ1-1 | - | TRBV7-2 | TRBD1 | TGTGCCAGCAGCTTAGCCCCGACAGGGATGAACACTGAAGCTTTCTTT | CASSLAPTGMNTEAFF
TRBJ2-5 | - | TRBV19 | - | TGTGCCACCCGGGCAGGGTACCAAGAGACCCAGTACTTC | CATRAGYQETQYF
TRBJ2-5 | - | TRBV25-1 | - | TGTGCCACGAAGGACAGTTCACAAGAGACCCAGTACTTC | CATKDSSQETQYF
TRBJ1-3 | - | TRBV4-1 | - | TGCGCCAGCAGCCAAGACGGGACAGGAAACACCATATATTTT | CASSQDGTGNTIYF
TRBJ1-4 | many | TRBV19 | - | TGTGCCAGTAGTATTGACCTGGTGAAACTGTTTTTT | CASSIDLVKLFF